The sequence of this T cell receptor beta chain was determined in a study of CD8+CD57+ T cells in acquired aplastic anemia. CDR1 and CDR2 from the germline V gene are SNHLY and FYNNEI. V gave up 7 bases and J gave up 2 bases, with 14 bases separating them. The CDR3 consists of 14 residues. CDR3 and TCR beta VDJ profiling relied on genomic DNA as the template. A single record per CDR3 protein comes from TCRdb applying MiXCR to the reads. Of some 150,000 distinct CDR3 sequences in the sample, around two fifths were seen once. This TCR came from a human donor in good health, serving as a control. This sequence joins TRBV2 and TRBJ2-5; possibly TRBD1 for D (6 bases). The sequencing sample was made of sorted CD4+, CD8+, or CD8+CD57+ T cells (not recorded which) from PBMCs. CDR3 sequence: CASTRTDPQETQYF. CDR3 nucleotides: TGTGCCAGCACCCGGACAGATCCGCAAGAGACCCAGTACTTC.